Each of the 7 T cell receptor beta chains below was sequenced from the same sample in a study of blood T cell repertoires in COVID-19. Clones were sequenced by immunoSEQ multiplex PCR, and TCRdb holds only the in-frame ones, with some missing. Of approximately 200,000 clones in the sample, 89% were seen once. The sample comprised PBMCs or T cells enriched from blood (not recorded which). The receptor set was obtained from a woman between 40 and 55 years old with acute COVID-19.

This clone was seen a handful of times. The CDR3 nucleotides are TGTGCCAGCAGTTACTCGACAGGCCTTCTCTATGGCTACACCTTC. Amino acid sequence: CASSYSTGLLYGYTF. This sequence joins TRBV6-5 and TRBJ1-2; possible D gene TRBD1, 6 bases. CDR1 and CDR2 from the germline V gene are MNHEY and SVGAGI. The CDR3 totals 15 residues. Trimming shortened V by 0 bases and J by 4 bases, and 12 bases separated the two germline ends.

The genes are TRBV19 and TRBJ1-2; TRBD1 is a possible D gene (5 bases). The CDR3 spans 13 residues. V lost 4 bases to trimming and J lost 4 bases, with 10 bases between them. CDR1 and CDR2 from the germline V gene are LNHDA and SQIVND (reference sequence). Written as DNA, the CDR3 is TGTGCCAGTAGTAAAACAGACAGCTATGGCTACACCTTC. It codes for CASSKTDSYGYTF.

V is TRBV11-3 and J is TRBJ2-2, with unresolved D. The CDR3 is 14 residues long. Germline CDR1 and CDR2: SGHNT and YENEEA. The germline V and J ends were trimmed by 1 base and 2 bases, with 5 bases remaining between them. The CDR3 loop reads CASSLGGNTGELFF. The CDR3 DNA reads as TGTGCCAGCAGCTTAGGCGGTAACACCGGGGAGCTGTTTTTT.

This rearrangement joins TRBV4-1 to TRBJ2-5, with D maybe TRBD2 (7 bases). The CDR3 length is 17 residues. The germline V gene encodes CDR1 MGHRA and CDR2 YSYEKL. Deletions cut 4 bases from V and 1 base from J, with 19 bases between. This CDR3 is CASSPSNGEGVQETQYF. In DNA, the CDR3 is TGCGCCAGCAGCCCTTCTAACGGGGAGGGGGTCCAAGAGACCCAGTACTTC.

The chain carries TRBV28 and TRBJ2-7; possible D gene TRBD1, 5 bases. Trimming cost V 5 bases and J 6 bases, with 17 bases left between them. The CDR3 consists of 14 residues. The germline gives CDR1 MDHEN, CDR2 SYDVKM. The CDR3 region is CASSLTSRVSEQYF. The CDR3 bases are TGTGCCAGCAGTCTCACCTCCAGGGTCTCCGAGCAGTACTTC.

The chain recombines TRBV9 with TRBJ2-3; 8 nucleotides match TRBD2. Trimming cost V 2 bases and J 2 bases; bases outside gene matches: 7. The germline V gene encodes CDR1 SGDLS and CDR2 YYNGEE. The CDR3 totals 16 residues. The CDR3 DNA follows: TGTGCCAGCAGCGTTCTACAGCGGGGGCCCACAGATACGCAGTATTTT. Translated, it gives CASSVLQRGPTDTQYF.

V gene TRBV27 combines with J gene TRBJ2-3, with 10 bases fitting TRBD2. Trimming removed 5 bases from V and 6 bases from J; junction bases left unmatched: 11. The length of the CDR3 is 16 residues. CDR1 is MNHEY and CDR2 is SMNVEV in the germline V gene (reference sequence). The CDR3 reads CASSPNRLAGPDTQYF. CDR3 in DNA: TGTGCCAGCAGTCCAAATAGACTAGCGGGTCCGGATACGCAGTATTTT.